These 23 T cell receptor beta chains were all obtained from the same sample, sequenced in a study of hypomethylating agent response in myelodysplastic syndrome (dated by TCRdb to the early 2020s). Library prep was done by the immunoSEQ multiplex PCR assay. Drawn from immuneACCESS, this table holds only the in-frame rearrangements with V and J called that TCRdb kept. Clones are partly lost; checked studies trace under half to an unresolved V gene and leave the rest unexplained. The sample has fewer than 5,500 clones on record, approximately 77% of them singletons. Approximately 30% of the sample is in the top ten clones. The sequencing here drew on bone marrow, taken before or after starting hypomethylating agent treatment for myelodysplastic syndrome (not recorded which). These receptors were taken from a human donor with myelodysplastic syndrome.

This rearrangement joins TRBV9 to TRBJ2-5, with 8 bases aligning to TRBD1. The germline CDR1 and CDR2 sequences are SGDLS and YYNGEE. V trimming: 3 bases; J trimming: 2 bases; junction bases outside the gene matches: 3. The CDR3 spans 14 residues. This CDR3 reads CASSGTGSQETQYF. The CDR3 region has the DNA TGTGCCAGCAGCGGGACAGGGTCTCAAGAGACCCAGTACTTC.

DNA for the CDR3: TGTGCCAGCACCCCGGAAGGGGTCGGCTACACCTTC. It translates to CASTPEGVGYTF. The chain joins TRBV6-6 to TRBJ1-2; possible D gene TRBD1, 5 bases. The CDR3 sequence is 12 residues long. Germline loops: CDR1 MNHNY, CDR2 SVGAGI (reference sequence). Trimming took 7 bases from V and 8 from J, leaving 14 bases between them.

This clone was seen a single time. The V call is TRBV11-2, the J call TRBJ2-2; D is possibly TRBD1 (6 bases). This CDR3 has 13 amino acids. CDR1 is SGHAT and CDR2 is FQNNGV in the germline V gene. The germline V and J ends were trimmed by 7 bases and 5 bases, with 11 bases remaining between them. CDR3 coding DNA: TGTGCCAGCAACTCACAGGGAACCGGGGAGCTGTTTTTT. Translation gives CASNSQGTGELFF.

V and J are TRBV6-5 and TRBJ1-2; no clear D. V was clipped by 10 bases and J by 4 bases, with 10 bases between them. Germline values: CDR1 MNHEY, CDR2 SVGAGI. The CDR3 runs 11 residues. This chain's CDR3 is CATAGSYGYTF. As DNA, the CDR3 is TGTGCCACCGCAGGTAGCTATGGCTACACCTTC.

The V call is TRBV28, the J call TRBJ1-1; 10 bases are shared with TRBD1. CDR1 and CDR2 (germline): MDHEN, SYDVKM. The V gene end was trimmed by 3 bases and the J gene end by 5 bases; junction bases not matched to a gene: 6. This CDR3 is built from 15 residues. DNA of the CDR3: TGTGCCAGCAGTTTTCCGGGACAGGGGCCTACTGAAGCTTTCTTT. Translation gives CASSFPGQGPTEAFF.

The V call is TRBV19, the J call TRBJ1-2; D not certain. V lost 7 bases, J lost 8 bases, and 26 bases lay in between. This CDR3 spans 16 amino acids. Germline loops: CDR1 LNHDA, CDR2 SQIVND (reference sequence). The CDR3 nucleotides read TGTGCCAGTACCCCCTCGGGCCGGGTACGGGGAAAGGGCTACACCTTC. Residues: CASTPSGRVRGKGYTF. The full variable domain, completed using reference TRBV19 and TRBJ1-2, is DGGITQSPKYLFRKEGQNVTLSCEQNLNHDAMYWYRQDPGQGLRLIYYSQIVNDFQKGDIAEGYSVSREKKESFPLTVTSAQKNPTAFYLCASTPSGRVRGKGYTFGSGTRLTVV.

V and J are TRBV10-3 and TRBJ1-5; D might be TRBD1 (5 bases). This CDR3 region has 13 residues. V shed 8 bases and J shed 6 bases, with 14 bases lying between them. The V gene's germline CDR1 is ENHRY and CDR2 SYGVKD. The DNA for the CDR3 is TGTGCCATCGCGTGGGGGGAAAGTCAGCCCCAGCATTTT. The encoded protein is CAIAWGESQPQHF.

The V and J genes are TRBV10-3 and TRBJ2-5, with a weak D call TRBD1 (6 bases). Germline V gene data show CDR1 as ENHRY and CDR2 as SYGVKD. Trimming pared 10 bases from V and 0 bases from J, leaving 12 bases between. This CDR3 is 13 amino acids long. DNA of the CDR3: TGTGCCACCAGCCGGGACAACCAAGAGACCCAGTACTTC. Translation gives CATSRDNQETQYF.

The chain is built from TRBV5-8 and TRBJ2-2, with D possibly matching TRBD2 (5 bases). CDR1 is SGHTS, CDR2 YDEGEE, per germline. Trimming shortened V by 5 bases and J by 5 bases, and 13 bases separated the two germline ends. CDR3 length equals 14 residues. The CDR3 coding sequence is TGTGCCAGCAGGCCCGGACTGTCGACCGGGGAGCTGTTTTTT. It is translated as CASRPGLSTGELFF.

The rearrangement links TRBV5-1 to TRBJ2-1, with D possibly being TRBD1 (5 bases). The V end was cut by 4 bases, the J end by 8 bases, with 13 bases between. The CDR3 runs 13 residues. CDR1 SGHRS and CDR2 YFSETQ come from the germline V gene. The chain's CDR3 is CASSNQIGDEQFF. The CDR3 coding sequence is TGCGCCAGCAGCAACCAAATAGGGGATGAGCAGTTCTTC. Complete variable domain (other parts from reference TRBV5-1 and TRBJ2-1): KAGVTQTPRYLIKTRGQQVTLSCSPISGHRSVSWYQQTPGQGLQFLFEYFSETQRNKGNFPGRFSGRQFSNSRSEMNVSTLELGDSALYLCASSNQIGDEQFFGPGTRLTVL.

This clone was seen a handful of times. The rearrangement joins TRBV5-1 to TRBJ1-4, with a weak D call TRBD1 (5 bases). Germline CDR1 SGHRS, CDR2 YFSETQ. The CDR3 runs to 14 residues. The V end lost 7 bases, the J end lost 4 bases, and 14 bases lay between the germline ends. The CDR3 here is CASSYGTGNEKLFF. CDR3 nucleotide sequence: TGCGCCAGCTCATACGGGACGGGTAATGAAAAACTGTTTTTT. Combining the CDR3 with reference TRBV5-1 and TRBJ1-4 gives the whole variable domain KAGVTQTPRYLIKTRGQQVTLSCSPISGHRSVSWYQQTPGQGLQFLFEYFSETQRNKGNFPGRFSGRQFSNSRSEMNVSTLELGDSALYLCASSYGTGNEKLFFGSGTQLSVL.

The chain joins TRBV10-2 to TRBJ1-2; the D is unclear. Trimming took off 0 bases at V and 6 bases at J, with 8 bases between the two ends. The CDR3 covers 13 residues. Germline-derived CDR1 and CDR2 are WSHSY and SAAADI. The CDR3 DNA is TGCGCCAGCAGTGAGTCTTTGGGTCATGGCTACACCTTC. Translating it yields CASSESLGHGYTF.

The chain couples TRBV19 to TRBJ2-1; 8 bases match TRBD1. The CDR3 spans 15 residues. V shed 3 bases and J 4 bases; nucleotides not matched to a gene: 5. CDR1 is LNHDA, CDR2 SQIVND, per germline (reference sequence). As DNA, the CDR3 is TGTGCCAGTAGTATTGTCGGGACAGGTTACAATGAGCAGTTCTTC. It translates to CASSIVGTGYNEQFF.

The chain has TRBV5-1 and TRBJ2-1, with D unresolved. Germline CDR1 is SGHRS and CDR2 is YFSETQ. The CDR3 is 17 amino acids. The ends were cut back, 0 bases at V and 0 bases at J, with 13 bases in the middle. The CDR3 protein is CASSLGLTLSSYNEQFF. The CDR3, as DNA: TGCGCCAGCAGCTTGGGCCTGACACTGAGCTCCTACAATGAGCAGTTCTTC.

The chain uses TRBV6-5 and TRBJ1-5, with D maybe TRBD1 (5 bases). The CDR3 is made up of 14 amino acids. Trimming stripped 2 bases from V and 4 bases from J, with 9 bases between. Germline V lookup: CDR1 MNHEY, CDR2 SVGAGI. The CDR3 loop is CASSYDGANQPQHF. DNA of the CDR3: TGTGCCAGCAGTTACGATGGGGCGAATCAGCCCCAGCATTTT.

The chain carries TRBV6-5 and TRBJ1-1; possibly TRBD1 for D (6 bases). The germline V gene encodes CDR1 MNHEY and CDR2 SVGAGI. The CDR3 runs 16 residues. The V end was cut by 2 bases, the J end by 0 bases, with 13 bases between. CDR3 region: CASSYRTAGMNTEAFF. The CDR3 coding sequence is TGTGCCAGCAGTTACCGGACAGCCGGAATGAACACTGAAGCTTTCTTT.

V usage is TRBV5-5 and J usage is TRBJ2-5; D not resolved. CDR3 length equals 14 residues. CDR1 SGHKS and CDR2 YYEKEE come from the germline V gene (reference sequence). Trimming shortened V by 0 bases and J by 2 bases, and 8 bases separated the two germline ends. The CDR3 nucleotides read TGTGCCAGCAGCTTGGCCCCTGGGCAAGAGACCCAGTACTTC. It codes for CASSLAPGQETQYF.

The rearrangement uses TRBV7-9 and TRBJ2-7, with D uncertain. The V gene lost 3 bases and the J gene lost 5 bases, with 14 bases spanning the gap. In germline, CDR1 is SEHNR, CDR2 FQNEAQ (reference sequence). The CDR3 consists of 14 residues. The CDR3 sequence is CASSLIAGTHEQYF. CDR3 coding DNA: TGTGCCAGCAGCTTGATAGCAGGTACCCACGAGCAGTACTTC.

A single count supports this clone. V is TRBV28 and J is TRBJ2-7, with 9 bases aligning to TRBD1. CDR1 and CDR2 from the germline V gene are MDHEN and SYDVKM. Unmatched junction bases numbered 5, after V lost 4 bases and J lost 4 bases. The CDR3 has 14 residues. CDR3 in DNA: TGTGCCAGCAGTTCCTGGGACAGGGCGTACGAGCAGTACTTC. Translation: CASSSWDRAYEQYF.

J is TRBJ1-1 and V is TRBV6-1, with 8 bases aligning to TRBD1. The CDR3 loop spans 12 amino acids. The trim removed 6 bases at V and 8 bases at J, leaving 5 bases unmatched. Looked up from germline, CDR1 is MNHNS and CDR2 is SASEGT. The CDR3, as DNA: TGTGCCAGCAGCCGGGACAGGTGGGAAGCTTTCTTT. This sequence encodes CASSRDRWEAFF.

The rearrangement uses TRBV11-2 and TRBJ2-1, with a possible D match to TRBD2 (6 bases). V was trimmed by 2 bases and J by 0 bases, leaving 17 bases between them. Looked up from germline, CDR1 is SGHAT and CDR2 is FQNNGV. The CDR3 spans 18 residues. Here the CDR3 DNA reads TGTGCCAGCAGCTTAAGGGGACTGAAAGGAGGCTCCTACAATGAGCAGTTCTTC. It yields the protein CASSLRGLKGGSYNEQFF.

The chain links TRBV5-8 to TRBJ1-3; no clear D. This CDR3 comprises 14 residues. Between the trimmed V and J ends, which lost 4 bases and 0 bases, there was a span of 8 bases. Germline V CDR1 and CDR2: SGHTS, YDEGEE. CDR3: CASSRASSGNTIYF. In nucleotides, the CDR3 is TGTGCCAGCAGCCGTGCGTCCTCTGGAAACACCATATATTTT.

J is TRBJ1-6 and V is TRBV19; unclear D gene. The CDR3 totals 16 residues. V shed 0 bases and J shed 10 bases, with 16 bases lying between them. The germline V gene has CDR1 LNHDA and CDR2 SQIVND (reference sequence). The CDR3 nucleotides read TGTGCCAGTAGTATAGATAACGGATCGACCGGCTCACCCCTCCACTTT. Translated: CASSIDNGSTGSPLHF.